This T cell receptor (beta chain) was sequenced for a study of cytomegalovirus exposure and HLA in healthy donors. Study-wide results and caveats: In vitro experiments confirmed that three CMV-associated chains were specific for CMV antigens.

The PCR contained 60 Vbeta and 13 Jbeta primers. TCRdb's copy holds only in-frame clones and misses some; the assay was immunoSEQ multiplex PCR. The data hold approximately 97,000 clones, with about 69% observed a single time. In regard to this clone: Its target is not known.

The V end lost 4 bases, the J end lost 4 bases, and 11 bases lay between the germline ends. CDR1 is SGHNT, CDR2 YYREEE, per germline (reference sequence). CDR3 length: 14 residues. This chain links TRBV5-4 with TRBJ2-2, with TRBD1 as a possible D gene (6 bases). The origin of this receptor is a human donor in good health. The sequenced sample consisted of PBMCs. Here the CDR3 reads CASSNQGITGELFF. DNA of the CDR3: TGTGCCAGCAGCAACCAGGGGATCACCGGGGAGCTGTTTTTT.